This T cell receptor beta chain was captured by sequencing in a study of blood T cell repertoires in COVID-19. Sequenced by immunoSEQ multiplex PCR; TCRdb stores in-frame clones only, minus some. Among about 230,000 clones listed, less than 85% were seen once. The CDR3 covers 19 residues. From germline, CDR1 is ENHRY and CDR2 SYGVKD. J was trimmed by 5 bases and V by 2 bases; bases with no gene match: 15. The genes are TRBV10-3 and TRBJ1-6, with 7 bases matching TRBD1. Sequencing was done on a sample of peripheral blood. The receptor was derived from a woman between 65 and 79 years old with active or convalescent COVID-19. The CDR3 spells CAISETEQGLGLNNSPLHF. CDR3 DNA sequence: TGTGCCATCAGTGAGACCGAACAGGGGCTAGGGTTAAATAATTCACCCCTCCACTTT.